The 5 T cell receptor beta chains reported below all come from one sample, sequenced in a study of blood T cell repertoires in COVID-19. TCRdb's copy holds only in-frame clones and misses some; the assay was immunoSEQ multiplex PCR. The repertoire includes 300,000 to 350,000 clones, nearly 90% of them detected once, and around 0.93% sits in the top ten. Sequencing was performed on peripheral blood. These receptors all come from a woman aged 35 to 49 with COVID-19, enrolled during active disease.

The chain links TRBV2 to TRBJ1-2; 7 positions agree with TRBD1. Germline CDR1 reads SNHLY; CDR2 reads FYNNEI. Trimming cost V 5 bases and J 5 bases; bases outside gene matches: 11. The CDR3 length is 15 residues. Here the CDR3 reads CASSPTGTENYGYTF. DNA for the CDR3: TGTGCCAGCAGTCCGACCGGGACAGAGAATTATGGCTACACCTTC.

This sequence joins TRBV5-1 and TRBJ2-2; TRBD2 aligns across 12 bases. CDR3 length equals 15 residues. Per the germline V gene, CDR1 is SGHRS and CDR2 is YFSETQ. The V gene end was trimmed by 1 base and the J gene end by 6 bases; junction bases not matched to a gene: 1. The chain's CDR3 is CASSLTSGRSGELFF. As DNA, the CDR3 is TGCGCCAGCAGCTTGACTAGCGGGAGGTCCGGGGAGCTGTTTTTT.

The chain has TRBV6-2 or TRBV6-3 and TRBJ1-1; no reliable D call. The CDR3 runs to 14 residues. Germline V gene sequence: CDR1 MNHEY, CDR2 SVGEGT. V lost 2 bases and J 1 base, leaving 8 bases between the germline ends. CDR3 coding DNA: TGTGCCAGCAGTTACGTTCCCGGGAACACTGAAGCTTTCTTT. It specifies CASSYVPGNTEAFF.

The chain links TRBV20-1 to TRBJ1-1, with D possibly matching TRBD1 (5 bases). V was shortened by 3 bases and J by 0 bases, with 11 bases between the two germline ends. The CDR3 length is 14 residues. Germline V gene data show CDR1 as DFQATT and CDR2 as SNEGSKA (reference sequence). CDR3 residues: CSASRGRLNTEAFF. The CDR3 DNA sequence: TGCAGTGCTAGTAGGGGCAGGTTGAACACTGAAGCTTTCTTT.

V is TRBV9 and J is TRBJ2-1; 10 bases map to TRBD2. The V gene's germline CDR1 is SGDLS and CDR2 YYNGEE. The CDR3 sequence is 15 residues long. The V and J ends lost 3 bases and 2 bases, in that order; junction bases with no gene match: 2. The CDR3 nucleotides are TGTGCCAGCAGCGGGACTAGCGGAACCTACAATGAGCAGTTCTTC. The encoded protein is CASSGTSGTYNEQFF.